This T cell receptor beta chain derives from a study of blood T cell repertoires in COVID-19. Study-wide context: T cells, B-cell-depleted T cells, or PBMCs provided the cDNA or gDNA that served as material.

Cohorts were determined from participant-reported clinical history. The method was immunoSEQ multiplex PCR; TCRdb's version includes in-frame clones alone and lacks a portion of them. The sample shows 250,000 to 300,000 clones, 89% of them seen only once. This CDR3 has 16 residues. Germline V gene sequence: CDR1 KGHDR, CDR2 SFDVKD. The junction had 2 bases not matched to a gene; V was cut back by 0 bases and J by 6 bases. Sequences were obtained from PBMCs or T cells enriched from blood (not recorded which). This chain joins TRBV24-1 and TRBJ2-2; 11 bases match TRBD1. The TCR was taken from a woman in her fifties or sixties who had been exposed to COVID-19. The CDR3 region is CATSDLGQGAPGELFF. The CDR3 DNA is TGTGCCACCAGTGATTTGGGACAGGGGGCACCCGGGGAGCTGTTTTTT.